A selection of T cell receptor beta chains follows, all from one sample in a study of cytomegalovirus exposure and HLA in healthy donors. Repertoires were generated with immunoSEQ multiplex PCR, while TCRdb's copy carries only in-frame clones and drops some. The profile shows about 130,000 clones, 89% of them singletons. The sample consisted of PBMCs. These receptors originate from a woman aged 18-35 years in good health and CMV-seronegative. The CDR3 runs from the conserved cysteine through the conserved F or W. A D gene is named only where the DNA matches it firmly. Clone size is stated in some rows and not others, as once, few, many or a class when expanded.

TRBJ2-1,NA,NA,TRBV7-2,CASSLASDKLNEQFF,TGTGCCAGCAGCTTAGCTAGCGACAAACTAAATGAGCAGTTCTTC
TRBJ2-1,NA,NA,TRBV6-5,CASRGTDRDNEQFF,TGTGCCAGCAGAGGAACCGACAGAGACAATGAGCAGTTCTTC
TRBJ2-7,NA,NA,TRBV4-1,CASSQEFYYEQYF,TGCGCCAGCAGCCAAGAATTTTACTACGAGCAGTACTTC
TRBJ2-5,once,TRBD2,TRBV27,CASSFTGGPETQYF,TGTGCCAGCAGTTTTACGGGGGGGCCGGAGACCCAGTACTTC
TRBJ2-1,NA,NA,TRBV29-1,CSVLAGDTSYNEQFF,TGCAGCGTTCTCGCTGGGGACACGTCCTACAATGAGCAGTTCTTC
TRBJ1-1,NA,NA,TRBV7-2,CASSFTGLMNTEAFF,TGTGCCAGCAGCTTCACCGGACTGATGAACACTGAAGCTTTCTTT
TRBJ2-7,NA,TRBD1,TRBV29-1,CSGEVGHRGRRLYEQYF,TGCAGCGGGGAAGTGGGGCACAGGGGGCGCAGGTTGTACGAGCAGTACTTC
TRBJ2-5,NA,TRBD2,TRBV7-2,CASSPPGLAGGQETQYF,TGTGCCAGCAGCCCCCCGGGACTAGCGGGAGGGCAAGAGACCCAGTACTTC
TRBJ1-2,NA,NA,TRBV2,CASSEFMEQGGYTF,TGTGCCAGCAGTGAATTTATGGAGCAGGGTGGCTACACCTTC
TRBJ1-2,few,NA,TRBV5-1,CASSLDGETDYGYTF,TGCGCCAGCAGCTTGGATGGAGAAACGGACTATGGCTACACCTTC
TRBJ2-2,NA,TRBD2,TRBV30,CAWSVFAGAPGELFF,TGTGCCTGGAGTGTATTTGCGGGAGCCCCCGGGGAGCTGTTTTTT
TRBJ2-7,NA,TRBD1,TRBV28,CASSSGTGPYEQYF,TGTGCCAGCAGTTCCGGGACAGGCCCCTACGAGCAGTACTTC
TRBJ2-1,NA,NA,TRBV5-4,CAGRAYNEQFF,TGTGCCGGTAGAGCCTACAATGAGCAGTTCTTC
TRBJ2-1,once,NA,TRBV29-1,CSAGSTQGNEQFF,TGCAGCGCTGGGTCCACCCAGGGCAATGAGCAGTTCTTC
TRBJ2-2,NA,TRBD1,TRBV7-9,CASSFPGQGGTGELFF,TGTGCCAGCAGCTTCCCGGGACAGGGGGGTACCGGGGAGCTGTTTTTT
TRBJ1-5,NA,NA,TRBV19,CASSSQGHGPQHF,TGTGCCAGTAGTTCCCAGGGCCACGGGCCCCAGCATTTT
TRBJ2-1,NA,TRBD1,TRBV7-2,CASSFKPGTGEQFF,TGTGCCAGCAGCTTTAAACCCGGGACAGGGGAGCAGTTCTTC
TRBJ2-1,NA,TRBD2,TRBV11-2,CASSLGSGRPLEHFF,TGTGCCAGCAGCTTAGGTAGCGGGAGGCCCCTTGAGCATTTCTTC
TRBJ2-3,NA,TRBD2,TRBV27,CASSSPSGRSTDTQYF,TGTGCCAGCAGTTCACCTAGCGGGCGAAGCACAGATACGCAGTATTTT
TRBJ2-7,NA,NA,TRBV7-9,CASRAQGSYEQYF,TGTGCCAGCAGAGCACAGGGTTCCTACGAGCAGTACTTC
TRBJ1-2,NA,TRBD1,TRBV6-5,CASSSGTGNYGYTF,TGTGCCAGCAGTTCCGGGACAGGGAACTATGGCTACACCTTC
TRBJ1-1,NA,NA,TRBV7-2,CASSLGQWGTEAFF,TGTGCCAGCAGCTTAGGACAGTGGGGAACTGAAGCTTTCTTT
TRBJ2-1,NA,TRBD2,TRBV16,CASSNLAGGNEQFF,TGTGCCAGCAGCAATCTAGCGGGAGGGAATGAGCAGTTCTTC
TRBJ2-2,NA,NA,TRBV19,CASRRQATGTGELFF,TGTGCCAGCCGCCGACAGGCAACGGGCACCGGGGAGCTGTTTTTT
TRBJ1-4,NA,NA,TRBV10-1,CASSDPGTRREKLFF,TGCGCCAGCAGTGACCCGGGGACAAGACGAGAAAAACTGTTTTTT
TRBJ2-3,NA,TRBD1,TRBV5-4,CASSSGDRDTQYF,TGTGCCAGCAGCTCCGGGGACAGGGATACGCAGTATTTT
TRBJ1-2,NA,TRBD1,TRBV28,CASSSRDRYYGYTF,TGTGCCAGCAGTTCCCGGGACAGGTATTACGGCTACACCTTC
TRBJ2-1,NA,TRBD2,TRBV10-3,CAISEPGLAGGRDEQFF,TGTGCCATCAGTGAGCCGGGGTTAGCGGGGGGCCGGGATGAGCAGTTCTTC
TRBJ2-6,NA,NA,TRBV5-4,CASSLRALVGANVLTF,TGTGCCAGCAGCTTACGCGCCCTCGTCGGGGCCAACGTCCTGACTTTC
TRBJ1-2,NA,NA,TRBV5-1,CASSLGPDRPSLGYTF,TGCGCCAGCAGCTTGGGGCCCGACAGACCCTCCCTTGGCTACACCTTC
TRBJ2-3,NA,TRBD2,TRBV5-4,CASSLVLAGGTDTQYF,TGTGCCAGCAGCTTGGTACTAGCGGGGGGCACAGATACGCAGTATTTT
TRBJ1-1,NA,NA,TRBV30,CAWSVPGAGTEAFF,TGTGCCTGGAGTGTACCAGGGGCTGGGACTGAAGCTTTCTTT
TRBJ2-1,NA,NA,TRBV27,CASFPPKQFF,TGTGCCAGCTTCCCCCCCAAGCAGTTCTTC
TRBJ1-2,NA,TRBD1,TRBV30,CAWSPGQGYYGYTF,TGTGCCTGGAGCCCGGGACAGGGGTACTATGGCTACACCTTC
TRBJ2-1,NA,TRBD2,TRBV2,CASSAGLAGGEQFF,TGTGCCAGCAGTGCCGGGCTAGCGGGGGGTGAGCAGTTCTTC
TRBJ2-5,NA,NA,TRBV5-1,CASSPSGGGETQYF,TGCGCCAGCAGCCCTAGCGGAGGGGGAGAGACCCAGTACTTC
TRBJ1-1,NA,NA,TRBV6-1,CASSEKGVRTEAFF,TGTGCCAGCAGTGAAAAAGGAGTGCGCACTGAAGCTTTCTTT
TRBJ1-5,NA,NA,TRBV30,CAWSENRESNQPQHF,TGTGCCTGGAGTGAGAACAGGGAGAGCAATCAGCCCCAGCATTTT
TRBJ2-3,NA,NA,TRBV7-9,CASSLFQGRDTQYF,TGTGCCAGCAGCTTATTCCAGGGGAGAGATACGCAGTATTTT
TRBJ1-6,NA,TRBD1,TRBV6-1,CASIIWDSTNSPLHF,TGTGCCAGCATAATCTGGGACAGCACTAATTCACCCCTCCACTTT
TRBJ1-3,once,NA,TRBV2,CASSSDTSGNTIYF,TGTGCCAGCAGTTCTGACACCTCTGGAAACACCATATATTTT
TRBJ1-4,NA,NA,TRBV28,CASSVSNEKLFF,TGTGCCAGCAGTGTTAGTAATGAAAAACTGTTTTTT
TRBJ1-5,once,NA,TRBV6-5,CASSLTAVSNQPQHF,TGTGCCAGCAGTCTCACAGCAGTAAGCAATCAGCCCCAGCATTTT
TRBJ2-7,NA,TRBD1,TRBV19,CASSRDRGYEQYF,TGTGCCAGTAGTAGGGACAGGGGCTACGAGCAGTACTTC
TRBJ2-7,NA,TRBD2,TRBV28,CASSLLAGVGEQYF,TGTGCCAGCAGTTTGCTAGCGGGAGTTGGGGAGCAGTACTTC
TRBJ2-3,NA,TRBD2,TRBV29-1,CSVRSGGGTDTQYF,TGCAGCGTTAGAAGCGGGGGGGGCACAGATACGCAGTATTTT